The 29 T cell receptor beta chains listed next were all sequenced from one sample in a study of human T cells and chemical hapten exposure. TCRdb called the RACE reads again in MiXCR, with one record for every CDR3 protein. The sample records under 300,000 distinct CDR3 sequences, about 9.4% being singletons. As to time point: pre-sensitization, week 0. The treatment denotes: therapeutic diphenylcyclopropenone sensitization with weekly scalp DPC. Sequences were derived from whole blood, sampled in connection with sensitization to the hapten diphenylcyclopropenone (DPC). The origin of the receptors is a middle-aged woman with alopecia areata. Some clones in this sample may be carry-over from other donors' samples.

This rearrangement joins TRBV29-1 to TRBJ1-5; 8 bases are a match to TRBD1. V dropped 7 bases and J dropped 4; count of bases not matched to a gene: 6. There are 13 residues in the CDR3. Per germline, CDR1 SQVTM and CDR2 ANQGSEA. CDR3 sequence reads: CSGGQGENQPQHF. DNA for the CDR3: TGCAGCGGCGGACAGGGTGAGAATCAGCCCCAGCATTTT. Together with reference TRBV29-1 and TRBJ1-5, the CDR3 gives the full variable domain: SAVISQKPSRDICQRGTSLTIQCQVDSQVTMMFWYRQQPGQSLTLIATANQGSEATYESGFVIDKFPISRPNLTFSTLTVSNMSPEDSSIYLCSGGQGENQPQHFGDGTRLSIL.

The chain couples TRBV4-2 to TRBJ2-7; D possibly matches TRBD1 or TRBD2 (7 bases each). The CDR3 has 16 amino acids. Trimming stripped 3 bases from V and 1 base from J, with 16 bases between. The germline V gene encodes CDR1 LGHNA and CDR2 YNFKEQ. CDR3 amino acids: CASSQEGAGASYEQYF. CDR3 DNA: TGTGCCAGCAGCCAGGAGGGGGCGGGAGCGTCCTACGAGCAGTACTTC.

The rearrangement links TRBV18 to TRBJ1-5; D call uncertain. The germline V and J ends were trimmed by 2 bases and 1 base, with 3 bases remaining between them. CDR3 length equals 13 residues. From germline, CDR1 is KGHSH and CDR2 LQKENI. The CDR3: CASSPSSNQPQHF. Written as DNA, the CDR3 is TGTGCCAGCTCACCATCCAGCAATCAGCCCCAGCATTTT.

In DNA, the CDR3 is TGCAGTGCTAGAGAACTAGCGGGGGGTTACAATGAGCAGTTCTTC. Amino acid sequence: CSARELAGGYNEQFF. V and J are TRBV20-1 and TRBJ2-1; TRBD2 aligns across 12 bases. Germline loops: CDR1 DFQATT, CDR2 SNEGSKA (reference sequence). Unmatched junction bases numbered 1, after V lost 0 bases and J lost 4 bases. The CDR3 contains 15 residues.

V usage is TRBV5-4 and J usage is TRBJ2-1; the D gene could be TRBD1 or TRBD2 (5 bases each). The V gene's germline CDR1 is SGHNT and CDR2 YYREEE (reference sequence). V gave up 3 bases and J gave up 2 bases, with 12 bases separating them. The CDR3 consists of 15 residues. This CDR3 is CASSWPGRTYNEQFF. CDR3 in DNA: TGTGCCAGCAGCTGGCCGGGACGAACCTACAATGAGCAGTTCTTC.

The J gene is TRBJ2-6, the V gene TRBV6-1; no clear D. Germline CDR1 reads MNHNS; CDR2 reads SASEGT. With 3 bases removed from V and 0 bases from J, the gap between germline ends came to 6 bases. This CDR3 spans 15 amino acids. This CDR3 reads CASSDHPSGANVLTF. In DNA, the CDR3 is TGTGCCAGCAGTGACCACCCCTCTGGGGCCAACGTCCTGACTTTC.

The CDR3 loop reads CASSLGSLENTEAFF. The CDR3 DNA reads as TGCGCCAGCAGCTTGGGTTCGCTAGAGAACACTGAAGCTTTCTTT. The genes are TRBV5-1 and TRBJ1-1; D is unclear. Germline V CDR1 and CDR2: SGHRS, YFSETQ. The V and J ends lost 0 bases and 1 base respectively, with 10 bases between them. CDR3 length: 15 residues.

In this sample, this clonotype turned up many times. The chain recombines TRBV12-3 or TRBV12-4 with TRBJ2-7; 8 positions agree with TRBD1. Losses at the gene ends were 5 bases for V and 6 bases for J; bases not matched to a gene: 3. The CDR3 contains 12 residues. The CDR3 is CASSQGAGEQYF. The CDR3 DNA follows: TGTGCCAGCAGTCAGGGGGCTGGCGAGCAGTACTTC.

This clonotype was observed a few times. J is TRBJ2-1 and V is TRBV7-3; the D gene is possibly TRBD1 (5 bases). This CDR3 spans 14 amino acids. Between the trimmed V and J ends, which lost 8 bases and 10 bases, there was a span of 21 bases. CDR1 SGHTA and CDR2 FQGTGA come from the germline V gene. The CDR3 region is CASSLGAGPDEQFF. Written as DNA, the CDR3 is TGTGCCAGCTCCCTAGGGGCAGGGCCTGACGAGCAGTTCTTC. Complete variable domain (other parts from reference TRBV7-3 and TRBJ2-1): GAGVSQTPSNKVTEKGKYVELRCDPISGHTALYWYRQSLGQGPEFLIYFQGTGAADDSGLPNDRFFAVRPEGSVSTLKIQRTERGDSAVYLCASSLGAGPDEQFFGPGTRLTVL.

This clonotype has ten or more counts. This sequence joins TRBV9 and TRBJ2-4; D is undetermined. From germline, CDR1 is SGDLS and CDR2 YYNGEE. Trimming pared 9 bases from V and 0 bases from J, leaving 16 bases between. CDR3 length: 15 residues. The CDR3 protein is CANLDPILAKNIQYF. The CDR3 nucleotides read TGTGCCAACCTAGACCCTATTCTAGCCAAAAACATTCAGTACTTC.

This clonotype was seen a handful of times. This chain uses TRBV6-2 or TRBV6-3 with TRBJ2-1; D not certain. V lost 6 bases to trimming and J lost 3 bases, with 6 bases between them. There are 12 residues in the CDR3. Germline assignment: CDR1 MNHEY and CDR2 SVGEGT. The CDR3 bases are TGTGCCAGCAGAACAGACTACAATGAGCAGTTCTTC. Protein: CASRTDYNEQFF.

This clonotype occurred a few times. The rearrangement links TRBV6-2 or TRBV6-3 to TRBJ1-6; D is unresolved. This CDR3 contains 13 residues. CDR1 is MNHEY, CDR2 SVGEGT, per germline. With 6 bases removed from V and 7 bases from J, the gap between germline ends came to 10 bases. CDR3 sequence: CASRLGLNSPLHF. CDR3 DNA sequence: TGTGCCAGCAGACTAGGACTCAATTCACCCCTCCACTTT.

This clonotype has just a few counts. In DNA form, the CDR3 reads TGCGCCAGCAGCTTGGGACTAGCGGGACAAGAGACCCAGTACTTC. Encoded protein: CASSLGLAGQETQYF. The V gene is TRBV5-1, the J gene TRBJ2-5; 11 positions match TRBD2. CDR3 size: 15 residues. Germline V gene data show CDR1 as SGHRS and CDR2 as YFSETQ. J gave up 2 bases and V 0 bases, and 0 bases lay outside the gene matches.

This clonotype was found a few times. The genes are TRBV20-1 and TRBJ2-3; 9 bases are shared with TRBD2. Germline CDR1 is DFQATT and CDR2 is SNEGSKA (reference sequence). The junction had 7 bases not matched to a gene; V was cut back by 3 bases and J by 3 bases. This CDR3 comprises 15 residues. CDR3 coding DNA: TGCAGTGCTAGTCCCTCGGCGGGAGGGACAGATACGCAGTATTTT. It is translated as CSASPSAGGTDTQYF.

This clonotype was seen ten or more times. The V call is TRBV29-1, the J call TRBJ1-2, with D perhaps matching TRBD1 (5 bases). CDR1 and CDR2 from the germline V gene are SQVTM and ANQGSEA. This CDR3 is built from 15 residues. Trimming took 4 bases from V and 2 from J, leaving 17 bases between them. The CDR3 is CSVGRDSQSNYGYTF. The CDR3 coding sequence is TGCAGCGTTGGTCGAGACAGCCAGTCGAACTATGGCTACACCTTC.

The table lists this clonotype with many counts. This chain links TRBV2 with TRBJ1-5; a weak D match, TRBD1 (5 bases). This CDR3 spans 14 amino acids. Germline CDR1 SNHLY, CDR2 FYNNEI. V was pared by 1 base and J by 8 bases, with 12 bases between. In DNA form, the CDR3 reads TGTGCCAGCAGTGAAGTGGGGGGGTCGGAGCCCCAGCATTTT. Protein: CASSEVGGSEPQHF.

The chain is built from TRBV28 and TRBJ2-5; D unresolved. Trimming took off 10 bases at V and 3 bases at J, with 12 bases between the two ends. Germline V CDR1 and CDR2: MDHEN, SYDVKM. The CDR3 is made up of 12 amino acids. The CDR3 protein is CATTSMEETQYF. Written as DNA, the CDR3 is TGTGCCACTACGTCGATGGAAGAGACCCAGTACTTC.

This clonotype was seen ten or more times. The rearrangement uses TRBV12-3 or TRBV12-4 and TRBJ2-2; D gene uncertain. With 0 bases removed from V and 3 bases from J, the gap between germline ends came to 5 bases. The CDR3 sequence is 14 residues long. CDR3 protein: CASSLAGYTGELFF. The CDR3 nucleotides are TGTGCCAGCAGTTTAGCGGGGTACACCGGGGAGCTGTTTTTT.

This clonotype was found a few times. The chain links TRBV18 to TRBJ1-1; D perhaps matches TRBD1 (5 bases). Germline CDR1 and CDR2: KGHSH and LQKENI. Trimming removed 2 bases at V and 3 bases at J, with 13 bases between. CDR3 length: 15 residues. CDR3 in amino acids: CASSPTGGRDTEAFF. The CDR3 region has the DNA TGTGCCAGCTCACCAACGGGGGGTCGGGACACTGAAGCTTTCTTT.

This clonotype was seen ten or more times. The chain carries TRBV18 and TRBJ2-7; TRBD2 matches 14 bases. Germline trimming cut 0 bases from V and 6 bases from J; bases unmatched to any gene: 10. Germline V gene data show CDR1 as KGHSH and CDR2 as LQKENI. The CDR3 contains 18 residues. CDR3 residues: CASSPPGLAGGGVREQYF. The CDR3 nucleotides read TGTGCCAGCTCACCACCAGGACTAGCGGGAGGAGGGGTCCGCGAGCAGTACTTC.

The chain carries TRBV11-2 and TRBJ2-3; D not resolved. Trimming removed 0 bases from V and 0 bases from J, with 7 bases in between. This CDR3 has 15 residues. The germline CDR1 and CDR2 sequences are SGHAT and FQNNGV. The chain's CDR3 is CASSLDGRSTDTQYF. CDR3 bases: TGTGCCAGCAGCTTAGATGGACGGAGCACAGATACGCAGTATTTT.

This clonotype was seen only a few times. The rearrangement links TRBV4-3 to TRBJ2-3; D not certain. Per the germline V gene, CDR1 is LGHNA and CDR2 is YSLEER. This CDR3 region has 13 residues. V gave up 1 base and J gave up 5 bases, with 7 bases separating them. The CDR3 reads CASSQGTVDTQYF. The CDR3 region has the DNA TGCGCCAGCAGCCAAGGAACCGTAGATACGCAGTATTTT.

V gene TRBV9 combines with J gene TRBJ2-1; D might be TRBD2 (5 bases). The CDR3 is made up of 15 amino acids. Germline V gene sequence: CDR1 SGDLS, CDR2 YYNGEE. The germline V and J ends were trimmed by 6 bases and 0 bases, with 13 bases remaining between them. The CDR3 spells CASTLLGSSYNEQFF. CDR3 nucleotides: TGTGCCAGCACCCTCCTGGGGAGCTCCTACAATGAGCAGTTCTTC. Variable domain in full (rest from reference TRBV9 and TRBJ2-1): DSGVTQTPKHLITATGQRVTLRCSPRSGDLSVYWYQQSLDQGLQFLIQYYNGEERAKGNILERFSAQQFPDLHSELNLSSLELGDSALYFCASTLLGSSYNEQFFGPGTRLTVL.

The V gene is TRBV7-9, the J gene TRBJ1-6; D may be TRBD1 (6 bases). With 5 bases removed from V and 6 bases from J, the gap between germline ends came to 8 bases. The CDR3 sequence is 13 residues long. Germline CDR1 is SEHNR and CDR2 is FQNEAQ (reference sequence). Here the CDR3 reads CASSPDSNSPLHF. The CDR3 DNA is TGTGCCAGCAGCCCGGACAGTAATTCACCCCTCCACTTT.

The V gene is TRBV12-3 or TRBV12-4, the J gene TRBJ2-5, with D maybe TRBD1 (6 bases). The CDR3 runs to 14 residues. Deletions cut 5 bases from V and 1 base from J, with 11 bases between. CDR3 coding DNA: TGTGCCAGCAGTCACCGGACAGCCCAAGAGACCCAGTACTTC. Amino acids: CASSHRTAQETQYF.

CDR3: CASTGQPGTGELFF. The CDR3 nucleotides read TGTGCCAGCACGGGACAGCCGGGCACCGGGGAGCTGTTTTTT. The V call is TRBV6-6, the J call TRBJ2-2; TRBD1 matches 7 bases. Germline CDR1 MNHNY, CDR2 SVGAGI (reference sequence). The CDR3 totals 14 residues. J was trimmed by 4 bases and V by 7 bases; bases with no gene match: 6.

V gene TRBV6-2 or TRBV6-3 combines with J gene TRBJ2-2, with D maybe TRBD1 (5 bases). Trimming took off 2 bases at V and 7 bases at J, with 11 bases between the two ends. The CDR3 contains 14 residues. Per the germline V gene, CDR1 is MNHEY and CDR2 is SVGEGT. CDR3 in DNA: TGTGCCAGCAGTTACGGGGCCTTAAACGGGGAGCTGTTTTTT. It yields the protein CASSYGALNGELFF.

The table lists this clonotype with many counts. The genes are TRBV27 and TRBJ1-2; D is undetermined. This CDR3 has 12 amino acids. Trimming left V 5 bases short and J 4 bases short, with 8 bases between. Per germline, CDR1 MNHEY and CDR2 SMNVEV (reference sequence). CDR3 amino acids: CASSPGPYGYTF. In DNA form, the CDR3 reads TGTGCCAGCAGTCCTGGGCCCTATGGCTACACCTTC.

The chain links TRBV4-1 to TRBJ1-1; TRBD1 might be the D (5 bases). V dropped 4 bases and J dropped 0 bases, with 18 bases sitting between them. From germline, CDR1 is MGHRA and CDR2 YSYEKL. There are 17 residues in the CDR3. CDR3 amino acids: CASSPPPGSGMNTEAFF. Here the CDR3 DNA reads TGCGCCAGCAGCCCACCTCCTGGTTCAGGGATGAACACTGAAGCTTTCTTT.